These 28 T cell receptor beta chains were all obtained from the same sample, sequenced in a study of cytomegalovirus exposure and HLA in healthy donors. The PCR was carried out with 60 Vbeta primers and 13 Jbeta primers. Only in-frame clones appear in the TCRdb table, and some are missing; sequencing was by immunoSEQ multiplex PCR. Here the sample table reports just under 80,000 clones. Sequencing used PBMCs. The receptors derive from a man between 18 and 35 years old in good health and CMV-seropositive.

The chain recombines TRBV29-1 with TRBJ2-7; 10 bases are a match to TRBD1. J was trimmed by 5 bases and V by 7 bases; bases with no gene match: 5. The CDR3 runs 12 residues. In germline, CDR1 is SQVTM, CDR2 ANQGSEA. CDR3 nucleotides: TGCAGCGCCGTTGACAGGGGGCACGAGCAGTACTTC. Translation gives CSAVDRGHEQYF.

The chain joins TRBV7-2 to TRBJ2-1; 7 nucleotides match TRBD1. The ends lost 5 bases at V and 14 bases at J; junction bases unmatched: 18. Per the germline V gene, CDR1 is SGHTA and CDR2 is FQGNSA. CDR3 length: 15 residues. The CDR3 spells CASSLSRTGDSGKFF. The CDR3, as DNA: TGTGCCAGCAGCCTTAGCCGTACAGGGGACAGTGGAAAGTTCTTC.

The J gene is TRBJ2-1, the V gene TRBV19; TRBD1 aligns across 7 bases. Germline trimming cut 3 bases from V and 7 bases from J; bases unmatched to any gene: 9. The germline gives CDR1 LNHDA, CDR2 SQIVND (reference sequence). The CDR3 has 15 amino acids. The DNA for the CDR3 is TGTGCCAGTAGTATCTACTCCCCCAGGGGGAATGAGCAGTTCTTC. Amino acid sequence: CASSIYSPRGNEQFF.

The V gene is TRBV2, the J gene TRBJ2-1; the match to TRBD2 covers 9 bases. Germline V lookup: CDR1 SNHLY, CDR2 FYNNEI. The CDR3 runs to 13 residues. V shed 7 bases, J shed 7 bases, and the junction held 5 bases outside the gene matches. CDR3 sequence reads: CASKGTSINEQFF. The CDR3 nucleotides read TGTGCCAGCAAAGGGACTAGCATTAATGAGCAGTTCTTC.

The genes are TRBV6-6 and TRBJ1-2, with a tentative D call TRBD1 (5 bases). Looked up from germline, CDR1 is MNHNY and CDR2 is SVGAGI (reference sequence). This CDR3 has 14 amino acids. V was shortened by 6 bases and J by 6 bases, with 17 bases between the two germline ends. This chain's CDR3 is CASRDGGNLHGYTF. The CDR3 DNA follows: TGTGCCAGCAGGGACGGGGGAAACCTTCATGGCTACACCTTC.

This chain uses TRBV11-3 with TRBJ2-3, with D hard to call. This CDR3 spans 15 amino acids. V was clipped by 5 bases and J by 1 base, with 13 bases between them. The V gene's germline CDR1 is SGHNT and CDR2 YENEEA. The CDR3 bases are TGTGCCAGCAGCAGCCGTAGCTCACGCACAGATACGCAGTATTTT. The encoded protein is CASSSRSSRTDTQYF.

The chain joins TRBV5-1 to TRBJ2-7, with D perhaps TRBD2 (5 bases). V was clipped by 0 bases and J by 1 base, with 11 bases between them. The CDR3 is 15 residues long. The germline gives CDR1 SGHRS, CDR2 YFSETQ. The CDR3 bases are TGCGCCAGCAGCTTGGGAGGGAGTAGGTCCTACGAGCAGTACTTC. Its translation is CASSLGGSRSYEQYF.

CDR3 DNA: TGTGCCAGCAGCGCCCACAGGGTAGACTATAATTCACCCCTCCACTTT. It is translated as CASSAHRVDYNSPLHF. The chain links TRBV5-5 to TRBJ1-6; tentative D call: TRBD1 (6 bases). The germline V gene encodes CDR1 SGHKS and CDR2 YYEKEE (reference sequence). The CDR3 is made up of 16 amino acids. Between the trimmed V and J ends, which lost 4 bases and 3 bases, there was a span of 14 bases.

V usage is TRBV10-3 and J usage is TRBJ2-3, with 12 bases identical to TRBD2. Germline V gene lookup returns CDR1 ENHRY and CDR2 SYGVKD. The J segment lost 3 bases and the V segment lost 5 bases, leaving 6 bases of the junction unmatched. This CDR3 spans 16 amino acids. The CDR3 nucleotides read TGTGCCATCAGTCCTCGGACTAGCGGGGTAACAGATACGCAGTATTTT. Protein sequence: CAISPRTSGVTDTQYF.

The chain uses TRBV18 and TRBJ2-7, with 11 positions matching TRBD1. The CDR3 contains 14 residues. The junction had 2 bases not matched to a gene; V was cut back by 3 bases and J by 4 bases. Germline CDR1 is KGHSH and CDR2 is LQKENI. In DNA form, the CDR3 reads TGTGCCAGCTCACCGGGACAGGGGGTTTACGAGCAGTACTTC. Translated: CASSPGQGVYEQYF.

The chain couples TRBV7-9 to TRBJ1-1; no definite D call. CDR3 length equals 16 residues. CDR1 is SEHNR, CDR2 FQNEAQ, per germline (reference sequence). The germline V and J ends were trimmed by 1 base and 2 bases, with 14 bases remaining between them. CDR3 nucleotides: TGTGCCAGCAGCTTAGGAAGAGGGAACCCTAACACTGAAGCTTTCTTT. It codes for CASSLGRGNPNTEAFF.

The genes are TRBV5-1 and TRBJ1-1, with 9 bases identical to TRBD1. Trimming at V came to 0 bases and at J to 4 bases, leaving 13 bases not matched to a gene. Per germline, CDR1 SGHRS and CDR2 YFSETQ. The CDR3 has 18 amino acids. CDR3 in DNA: TGCGCCAGCAGCTTGGAACCCCCCGACGGACAGGGGACCACTGAAGCTTTCTTT. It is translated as CASSLEPPDGQGTTEAFF.

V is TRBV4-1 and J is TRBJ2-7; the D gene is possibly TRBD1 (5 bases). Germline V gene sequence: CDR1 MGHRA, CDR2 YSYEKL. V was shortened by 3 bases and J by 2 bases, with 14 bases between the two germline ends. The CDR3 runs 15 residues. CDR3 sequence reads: CASSHMHQGTYEQYF. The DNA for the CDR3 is TGCGCCAGCAGCCATATGCACCAGGGCACCTACGAGCAGTACTTC.

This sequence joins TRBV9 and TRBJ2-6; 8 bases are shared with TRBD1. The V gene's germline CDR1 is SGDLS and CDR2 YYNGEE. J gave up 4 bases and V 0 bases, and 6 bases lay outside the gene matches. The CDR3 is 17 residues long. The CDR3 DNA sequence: TGTGCCAGCAGCGTAGTTGTCAGGGGGCTAGGGGCCAACGTCCTGACTTTC. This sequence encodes CASSVVVRGLGANVLTF.

The CDR3 DNA reads TGCGCCAGCAGCTCACCTGAACAGGGTGAAGGCTATGGCTACACCTTC. This sequence encodes CASSSPEQGEGYGYTF. This rearrangement joins TRBV5-1 to TRBJ1-2; perhaps TRBD1 as D (6 bases). Looked up from germline, CDR1 is SGHRS and CDR2 is YFSETQ. This CDR3 is built from 16 residues. V lost 3 bases and J 4 bases, leaving 19 bases between the germline ends.

The CDR3 coding sequence is TGTGCCAGCAGTTTAAGGGGCGTTATCACCGGGGAGCTGTTTTTT. This sequence encodes CASSLRGVITGELFF. The chain carries TRBV28 and TRBJ2-2; weak D call: TRBD1 (5 bases). Germline loops: CDR1 MDHEN, CDR2 SYDVKM. The CDR3 runs to 15 residues. Trimming removed 2 bases at V and 4 bases at J, with 11 bases between.

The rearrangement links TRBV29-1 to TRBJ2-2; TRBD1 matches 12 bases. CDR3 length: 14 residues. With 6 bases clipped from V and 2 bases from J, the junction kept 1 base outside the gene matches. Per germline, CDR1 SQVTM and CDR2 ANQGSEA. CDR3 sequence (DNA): TGCAGCGTGGGACAGGGGGCTAACACCGGGGAGCTGTTTTTT. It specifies CSVGQGANTGELFF.

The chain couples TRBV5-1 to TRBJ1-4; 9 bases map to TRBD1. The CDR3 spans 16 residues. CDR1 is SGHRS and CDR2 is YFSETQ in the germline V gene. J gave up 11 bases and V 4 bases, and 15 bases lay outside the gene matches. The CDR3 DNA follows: TGCGCCAGCAGCCTTGACGCGGGACAGGGCGCGTCGAAACTGTTTTTT. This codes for CASSLDAGQGASKLFF.

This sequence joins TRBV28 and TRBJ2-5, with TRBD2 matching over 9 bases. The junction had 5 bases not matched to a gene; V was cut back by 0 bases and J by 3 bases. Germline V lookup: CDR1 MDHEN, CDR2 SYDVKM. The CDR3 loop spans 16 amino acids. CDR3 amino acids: CASSLWTRLAEETQYF. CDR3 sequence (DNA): TGTGCCAGCAGTTTATGGACCCGACTAGCGGAAGAGACCCAGTACTTC. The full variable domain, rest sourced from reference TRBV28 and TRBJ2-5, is DVKVTQSSRYLVKRTGEKVFLECVQDMDHENMFWYRQDPGLGLRLIYFSYDVKMKEKGDIPEGYSVSREKKERFSLILESASTNQTSMYLCASSLWTRLAEETQYFGPGTRLLVL.

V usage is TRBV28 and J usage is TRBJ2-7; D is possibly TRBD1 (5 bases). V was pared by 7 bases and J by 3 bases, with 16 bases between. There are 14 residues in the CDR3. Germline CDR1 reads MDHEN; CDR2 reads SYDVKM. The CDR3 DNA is TGTGCCAGCATCCCCGACAGAAGAATCTACGAGCAGTACTTC. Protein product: CASIPDRRIYEQYF.

The CDR3 bases are TGTGCCAGCAGCCGAAGTGCGGGACCCCAGGTAGCTTTCTTT. As protein: CASSRSAGPQVAFF. V and J are TRBV14 and TRBJ1-1, with D possibly being TRBD1 (5 bases). The CDR3 has 14 amino acids. Germline values: CDR1 SGHDN, CDR2 FVKESK. Trimming shortened V by 4 bases and J by 10 bases, and 19 bases separated the two germline ends.

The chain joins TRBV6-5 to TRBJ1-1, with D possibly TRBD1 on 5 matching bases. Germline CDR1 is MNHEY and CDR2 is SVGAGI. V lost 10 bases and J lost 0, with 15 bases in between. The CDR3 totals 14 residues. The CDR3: CATNRGGMNTEAFF. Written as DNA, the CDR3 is TGTGCCACCAACCGGGGGGGAATGAACACTGAAGCTTTCTTT.

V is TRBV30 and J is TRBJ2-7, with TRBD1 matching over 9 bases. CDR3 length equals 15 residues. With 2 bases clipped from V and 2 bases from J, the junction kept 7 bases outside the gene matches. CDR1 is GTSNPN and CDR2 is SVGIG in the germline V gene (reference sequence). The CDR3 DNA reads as TGTGCCTGGAGTTACAGGGGGCCAGAGGCCTACGAGCAGTACTTC. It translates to CAWSYRGPEAYEQYF.

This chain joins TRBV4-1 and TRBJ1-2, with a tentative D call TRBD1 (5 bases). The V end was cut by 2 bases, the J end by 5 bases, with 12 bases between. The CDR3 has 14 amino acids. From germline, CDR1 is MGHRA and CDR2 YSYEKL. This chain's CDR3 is CASSQSDSLYGYTF. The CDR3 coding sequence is TGCGCCAGCAGCCAAAGCGACAGCTTATATGGCTACACCTTC.

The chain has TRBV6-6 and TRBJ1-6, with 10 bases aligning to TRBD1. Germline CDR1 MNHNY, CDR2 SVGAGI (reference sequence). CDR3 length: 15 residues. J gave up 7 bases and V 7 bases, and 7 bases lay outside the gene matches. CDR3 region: CASTWSGQGNSPLHF. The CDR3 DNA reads TGTGCCAGCACCTGGTCGGGACAGGGGAATTCACCCCTCCACTTT.

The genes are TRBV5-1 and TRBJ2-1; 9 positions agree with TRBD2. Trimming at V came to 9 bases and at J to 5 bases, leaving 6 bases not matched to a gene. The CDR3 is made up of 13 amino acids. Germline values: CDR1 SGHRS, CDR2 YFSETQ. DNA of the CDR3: TGCGCCACTGCGGGGGGGGCGGACAATGAGCAGTTCTTC. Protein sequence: CATAGGADNEQFF.

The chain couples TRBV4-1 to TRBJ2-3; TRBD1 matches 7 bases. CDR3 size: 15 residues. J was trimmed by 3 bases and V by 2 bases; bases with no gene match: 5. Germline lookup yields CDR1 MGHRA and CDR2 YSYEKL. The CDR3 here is CASSQQTGTTDTQYF. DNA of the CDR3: TGCGCCAGCAGCCAACAGACAGGGACGACAGATACGCAGTATTTT.

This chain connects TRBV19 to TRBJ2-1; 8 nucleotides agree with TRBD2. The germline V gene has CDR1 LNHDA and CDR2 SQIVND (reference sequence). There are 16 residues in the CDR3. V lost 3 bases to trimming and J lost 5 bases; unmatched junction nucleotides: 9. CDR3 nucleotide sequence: TGTGCCAGTAGTATCGGGAGGGGGGGCTTCCACAATGAGCAGTTCTTC. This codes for CASSIGRGGFHNEQFF.